One and the same sample provided the 28 T cell receptor beta chains below, sequenced in a study of T cell responses to AZD1222 COVID-19 vaccine. Here immunoSEQ multiplex PCR was the method, and the copy in TCRdb shows in-frame clones only, minus some. Of roughly 25,000 clones in the sample, approximately 90% were seen once. The sequenced sample was peripheral blood, obtained 28 days after the second AZD1222 dose. These TCRs come from an adult who received the AZD1222 COVID-19 vaccine.

The rearrangement joins TRBV5-1 to TRBJ2-3; 8 bases are shared with TRBD2. The ends lost 4 bases at V and 6 bases at J; junction bases unmatched: 7. Germline lookup yields CDR1 SGHRS and CDR2 YFSETQ. The length of the CDR3 is 14 residues. CDR3 residues: CASSREGVYDTQYF. For the CDR3, the DNA is TGCGCCAGCAGCCGGGAGGGGGTGTACGATACGCAGTATTTT.

This rearrangement joins TRBV28 to TRBJ1-2, with a possible D match to TRBD1 (6 bases). The V gene's germline CDR1 is MDHEN and CDR2 SYDVKM. Trimming shortened V by 5 bases and J by 4 bases, and 14 bases separated the two germline ends. The CDR3 length is 14 residues. CDR3 residues: CASSESRGSYGYTF. The CDR3 region has the DNA TGTGCCAGCAGTGAATCCAGGGGTAGCTATGGCTACACCTTC.

This chain connects TRBV5-1 to TRBJ2-2, with 9 bases lining up with TRBD1. V shed 6 bases and J 4 bases; nucleotides not matched to a gene: 7. Germline V gene data show CDR1 as SGHRS and CDR2 as YFSETQ. The CDR3 has 15 residues. The CDR3, as DNA: TGCGCCAGCAAGGGGGGACAGGGAGCCACCGGGGAGCTGTTTTTT. It specifies CASKGGQGATGELFF.

The J gene is TRBJ1-1, the V gene TRBV5-8; TRBD1 is a possible D gene (6 bases). This CDR3 has 14 amino acids. CDR1 and CDR2 (germline): SGHTS, YDEGEE. V shed 1 base and J shed 0 bases, with 7 bases lying between them. CDR3: CASSLRGLNTEAFF. The DNA for the CDR3 is TGTGCCAGCAGCTTGAGGGGGTTGAACACTGAAGCTTTCTTT.

In this sample, this clone turned up once. The chain is built from TRBV6-5 and TRBJ1-2; 7 bases are a match to TRBD1. V lost 6 bases to trimming and J lost 8 bases; unmatched junction nucleotides: 3. The CDR3 covers 11 residues. Germline CDR1 is MNHEY and CDR2 is SVGAGI. CDR3 residues: CASRTGFGYTF. CDR3 DNA: TGTGCCAGCAGGACAGGGTTCGGCTACACCTTC.

DNA for the CDR3: TGCAGCGTTGAGACGCGGGGGTACACAGATACGCAGTATTTT. This translates into CSVETRGYTDTQYF. The rearrangement links TRBV29-1 to TRBJ2-3; 7 bases are shared with TRBD2. V lost 3 bases and J lost 2; bases outside the gene matches: 5. Per germline, CDR1 SQVTM and CDR2 ANQGSEA. This CDR3 has 14 amino acids.

The chain has TRBV24-1 and TRBJ2-5; maybe TRBD1 (6 bases). V gave up 3 bases and J gave up 1 base, with 8 bases separating them. The CDR3 length is 14 residues. CDR1 is KGHDR, CDR2 SFDVKD, per germline. For the CDR3, the DNA is TGTGCCACCAGTGATCGGACAGCCCAAGAGACCCAGTACTTC. It is translated as CATSDRTAQETQYF.

The chain employs TRBV27 and TRBJ1-1; no clear D gene. Trimming took 0 bases from V and 1 from J, leaving 9 bases between them. Germline CDR1 is MNHEY and CDR2 is SMNVEV (reference sequence). The CDR3 totals 15 residues. CDR3 loop: CASSLSYGRNTEAFF. CDR3 in DNA: TGTGCCAGCAGTTTATCGTACGGTAGGAACACTGAAGCTTTCTTT.

The rearrangement uses TRBV19 and TRBJ1-1; D is perhaps TRBD1 (5 bases). Per germline, CDR1 LNHDA and CDR2 SQIVND (reference sequence). There are 16 residues in the CDR3. Trimming stripped 3 bases from V and 5 bases from J, with 19 bases between. The CDR3 is CASSIRGRGLGTEAFF. CDR3 coding DNA: TGTGCCAGTAGTATTAGGGGTCGGGGCCTGGGTACTGAAGCTTTCTTT.

The chain has TRBV7-3 and TRBJ2-3; D possibly corresponds to TRBD1 (5 bases). Trimming removed 5 bases from V and 2 bases from J, with 17 bases in between. The CDR3 runs to 16 residues. The germline gives CDR1 SGHTA, CDR2 FQGTGA. This CDR3 reads CASSVGQGLNTDTQYF. CDR3 in DNA: TGTGCCAGCAGCGTTGGGCAGGGCCTTAACACAGATACGCAGTATTTT.

V and J are TRBV12-3 or TRBV12-4 and TRBJ1-3; no firm D call. This CDR3 is 12 amino acids long. The ends were cut back, 6 bases at V and 13 bases at J, with 16 bases in the middle. The CDR3 spells CASSSSGREIYF. The CDR3 bases are TGTGCCAGCAGCTCATCGGGGAGGGAAATATATTTT.

The genes are TRBV2 and TRBJ2-7; 9 bases map to TRBD2. This CDR3 spans 14 amino acids. Germline V gene sequence: CDR1 SNHLY, CDR2 FYNNEI. V lost 5 bases and J lost 10; bases outside the gene matches: 12. The CDR3 spells CASSKTSGLRSQYF. CDR3 nucleotides: TGTGCCAGCAGTAAGACTAGCGGTCTCAGGAGCCAGTACTTC. Filled out from reference TRBV2 and TRBJ2-7, the complete variable domain reads EPEVTQTPSHQVTQMGQEVILRCVPISNHLYFYWYRQILGQKVEFLVSFYNNEISEKSEIFDDQFSVERPDGSNFTLKIRSTKLEDSAMYFCASSKTSGLRSQYFGPGTRLTVT.

The chain uses TRBV11-2 and TRBJ2-2; TRBD2 is a possible D gene (5 bases). Germline V gene data show CDR1 as SGHAT and CDR2 as FQNNGV. The CDR3 is 16 residues long. The ends were cut back, 5 bases at V and 1 base at J, with 14 bases in the middle. The CDR3 DNA sequence: TGTGCCAGCAGCATGAGGACTGACGTGAACACCGGGGAGCTGTTTTTT. Translated, it gives CASSMRTDVNTGELFF.

The chain is built from TRBV5-1 and TRBJ1-6; possibly TRBD1 for D (5 bases). Germline CDR1 SGHRS, CDR2 YFSETQ. The CDR3 contains 16 residues. Trimming stripped 6 bases from V and 7 bases from J, with 20 bases between. CDR3 nucleotide sequence: TGCGCCAGCAAAATGAGTTATACAGGTTTGAATTCACCCCTCCACTTT. This codes for CASKMSYTGLNSPLHF.

The chain is built from TRBV20-1 and TRBJ2-7; unclear D gene. The ends were cut back, 3 bases at V and 1 base at J, with 13 bases in the middle. Germline CDR1 DFQATT, CDR2 SNEGSKA (reference sequence). The CDR3 is made up of 14 amino acids. DNA of the CDR3: TGCAGTGCTAGTTCTCCAGAACTATCCTACGAGCAGTACTTC. The encoded protein is CSASSPELSYEQYF.

This CDR3 reads CASSIRDRNTEAFF. The CDR3 bases are TGTGCCAGCAGCATCCGGGACCGAAACACTGAAGCTTTCTTT. The gene calls are TRBV5-6 and TRBJ1-1, with D perhaps matching TRBD1 (5 bases). The V gene's germline CDR1 is SGHDT and CDR2 YYEEEE. The V and J ends lost 4 bases and 2 bases respectively, with 12 bases between them. This CDR3 region has 14 residues.

The chain uses TRBV11-3 and TRBJ2-3; D not resolved. The CDR3 length is 13 residues. Trimming took 5 bases from V and 7 from J, leaving 13 bases between them. Germline V lookup: CDR1 SGHNT, CDR2 YENEEA. In DNA, the CDR3 is TGTGCCAGCAGCCGCCCCCCCGGGTATACGCAGTATTTT. Translated: CASSRPPGYTQYF.

The chain uses TRBV18 and TRBJ2-7; 8 bases align to TRBD1. Germline CDR1 is KGHSH and CDR2 is LQKENI. J lost 3 bases, V lost 3 bases, and 4 bases had no gene match. CDR3 size: 14 residues. The CDR3 region is CASSPDRGGYEQYF. The CDR3 DNA is TGTGCCAGCTCACCCGACAGGGGTGGCTACGAGCAGTACTTC.

The V call is TRBV24-1, the J call TRBJ1-3; 9 bases match TRBD1. Trimming cost V 4 bases and J 4 bases; bases outside gene matches: 7. Germline assignment: CDR1 KGHDR and CDR2 SFDVKD. The CDR3 is made up of 16 amino acids. CDR3 in DNA: TGTGCCACCAGTGACTGGACAGGGGTCGGCGGAAACACCATATATTTT. This translates into CATSDWTGVGGNTIYF.

This chain joins TRBV28 and TRBJ2-1; D perhaps matches TRBD2 (5 bases). Germline lookup yields CDR1 MDHEN and CDR2 SYDVKM. Trimming removed 5 bases from V and 10 bases from J, with 12 bases in between. The CDR3 length is 12 residues. CDR3 protein: CASSITSSEQFF. The CDR3 nucleotides are TGTGCCAGCAGTATAACTAGTTCAGAGCAGTTCTTC.

J is TRBJ1-5 and V is TRBV18; D not resolved. There are 15 residues in the CDR3. Germline lookup yields CDR1 KGHSH and CDR2 LQKENI. V was shortened by 3 bases and J by 0 bases, with 9 bases between the two germline ends. The CDR3 protein is CASSPGPASNQPQHF. As DNA, the CDR3 is TGTGCCAGCTCACCCGGGCCAGCTAGCAATCAGCCCCAGCATTTT.

J is TRBJ2-7 and V is TRBV18; D not certain. Trimming pared 3 bases from V and 4 bases from J, leaving 16 bases between. The CDR3 has 15 residues. Germline V gene lookup returns CDR1 KGHSH and CDR2 LQKENI. CDR3 protein: CASSPGPPLTYEQYF. CDR3 DNA sequence: TGTGCCAGCTCACCCGGTCCCCCACTTACTTACGAGCAGTACTTC.

The rearrangement links TRBV3-1 (or the pseudogene TRBV3-2) to TRBJ2-6, with 8 bases fitting TRBD1. The CDR3 contains 17 residues. The V gene's germline CDR1 is LGHDT and CDR2 YNNKEL (reference sequence). Trimming removed 1 base from V and 2 bases from J; junction bases left unmatched: 4. CDR3: CASSQVLTGAGANVLTF. CDR3 DNA: TGTGCCAGCAGCCAAGTCCTGACAGGGGCTGGGGCCAACGTCCTGACTTTC.

V gene TRBV5-4 combines with J gene TRBJ2-4, with unresolved D. The CDR3 contains 14 residues. CDR1 is SGHNT and CDR2 is YYREEE in the germline V gene (reference sequence). V was shortened by 0 bases and J by 3 bases, with 7 bases between the two germline ends. CDR3 sequence: CASSLAGNKNIQYF. The CDR3 DNA is TGTGCCAGCAGCTTGGCCGGCAACAAAAACATTCAGTACTTC.

This clone has just a few counts. V and J are TRBV2 and TRBJ2-5; TRBD1 matches 7 bases. The J segment lost 3 bases and the V segment lost 3 bases, leaving 7 bases of the junction unmatched. The CDR3 consists of 15 residues. The germline V gene encodes CDR1 SNHLY and CDR2 FYNNEI. The chain's CDR3 is CASSDFGTAEETQYF. The CDR3 bases are TGTGCCAGCAGTGACTTTGGGACAGCAGAAGAGACCCAGTACTTC.

This rearrangement joins TRBV9 to TRBJ2-7; 8 positions agree with TRBD2. Germline-derived CDR1 and CDR2 are SGDLS and YYNGEE. This CDR3 spans 14 amino acids. V was pared by 0 bases and J by 7 bases, with 6 bases of the junction left unmatched. The CDR3 DNA reads as TGTGCCAGCAGCGTAGCCGGGGGGGCACGGGAGCAGTACTTC. The encoded protein is CASSVAGGAREQYF.

V usage is TRBV27 and J usage is TRBJ2-5; D unclear. V lost 1 base to trimming and J lost 1 base, with 7 bases between them. The germline V gene has CDR1 MNHEY and CDR2 SMNVEV (reference sequence). The CDR3 spans 14 residues. The CDR3 spells CASSLWGSQETQYF. For the CDR3, the DNA is TGTGCCAGCAGTTTATGGGGTTCCCAAGAGACCCAGTACTTC.

In this sample, this clone turned up a few times. The rearrangement joins TRBV6-5 to TRBJ1-4, with D tentatively TRBD1 (5 bases). The V gene lost 4 bases and the J gene lost 8 bases, with 11 bases spanning the gap. There are 13 residues in the CDR3. In germline, CDR1 is MNHEY, CDR2 SVGAGI. Here the CDR3 reads CASSSRGWEKLFF. Written as DNA, the CDR3 is TGTGCCAGCAGTTCGAGGGGCTGGGAAAAACTGTTTTTT.